Following are 26 T cell receptor beta chains from one sample sequenced in a study of graft-versus-host responses after intestinal transplantation. These receptors lack a known antigen. Produced via immunoSEQ multiplex PCR; TCRdb's table is partial and in-frame only. The profile shows about 86,000 clones, about 87% of them singletons. The sequencing here drew on unstimulated CD4+ T cells sorted from spleen or lymph node cells, taken before transplant. These receptors all come from a human donor who was the organ donor for an intestinal transplant.

The chain couples TRBV4-2 to TRBJ2-7; 8 bases map to TRBD2. Germline V CDR1 and CDR2: LGHNA, YNFKEQ. This CDR3 comprises 17 residues. The trim removed 4 bases at V and 3 bases at J, leaving 14 bases unmatched. CDR3: CASSPLDAGGRGYEQYF. The CDR3 nucleotides are TGTGCCAGCAGCCCCCTGGACGCGGGAGGCCGGGGCTACGAGCAGTACTTC.

The chain employs TRBV18 and TRBJ2-1; the match to TRBD2 covers 8 bases. This CDR3 has 17 residues. Trimming cost V 1 base and J 0 bases; bases outside gene matches: 5. Germline V gene sequence: CDR1 KGHSH, CDR2 LQKENI. CDR3 DNA: TGTGCCAGCTCACCACTTACTAGCGGCCACTCCTACAATGAGCAGTTCTTC. This sequence encodes CASSPLTSGHSYNEQFF.

This sequence joins TRBV11-3 and TRBJ1-1, with TRBD1 matching over 8 bases. J was trimmed by 5 bases and V by 5 bases; bases with no gene match: 13. Germline CDR1 reads SGHNT; CDR2 reads YENEEA. The CDR3 runs 16 residues. The CDR3 loop is CASSHGQGRGMTEAFF. As DNA, the CDR3 is TGTGCCAGCAGCCACGGACAGGGCCGGGGGATGACTGAAGCTTTCTTT.

The V and J genes are TRBV10-3 and TRBJ1-1, with a weak D call TRBD1 (5 bases). V lost 6 bases and J 0 bases, leaving 11 bases between the germline ends. CDR1 and CDR2 (germline): ENHRY, SYGVKD. The CDR3 is made up of 14 amino acids. The CDR3 loop is CAIRGAYMNTEAFF. CDR3 DNA sequence: TGTGCCATCAGAGGGGCGTATATGAACACTGAAGCTTTCTTT.

This chain joins TRBV7-2 and TRBJ2-7; D remains unclear. Per the germline V gene, CDR1 is SGHTA and CDR2 is FQGNSA. The V end lost 5 bases, the J end lost 5 bases, and 10 bases lay between the germline ends. CDR3 length: 12 amino acids. CDR3: CASSTYLDEQYF. The CDR3 region has the DNA TGTGCCAGCAGCACCTACCTCGACGAGCAGTACTTC.

This clone has just one count. The chain is built from TRBV18 and TRBJ2-7, with a tentative D call TRBD1 (5 bases). V was cut by 4 bases and J by 3 bases, with 10 bases left in between. Germline V gene lookup returns CDR1 KGHSH and CDR2 LQKENI. This CDR3 is built from 13 residues. This CDR3 is CASSRQKRYEQYF. The CDR3 DNA follows: TGTGCCAGCTCACGACAGAAGCGCTACGAGCAGTACTTC.

The chain carries TRBV7-2 and TRBJ2-5; 8 nucleotides line up with TRBD1. V lost 3 bases and J lost 2; bases outside the gene matches: 8. Germline V gene lookup returns CDR1 SGHTA and CDR2 FQGNSA. The CDR3 runs 16 residues. CDR3 sequence: CASSFLRTGTQETQYF. CDR3 DNA sequence: TGTGCCAGCAGCTTCCTTAGGACAGGGACACAAGAGACCCAGTACTTC.

The genes are TRBV5-8 and TRBJ1-4; perhaps TRBD1 as D (6 bases). From germline, CDR1 is SGHTS and CDR2 YDEGEE. Trimming pared 0 bases from V and 4 bases from J, leaving 13 bases between. The CDR3 spans 16 residues. The chain's CDR3 is CASSLGRGPNNEKLFF. CDR3 bases: TGTGCCAGCAGCTTGGGCAGGGGCCCAAATAATGAAAAACTGTTTTTT.

V is TRBV5-1 and J is TRBJ2-7; D perhaps matches TRBD2 (6 bases). The CDR3 runs 16 residues. V was shortened by 0 bases and J by 0 bases, with 13 bases between the two germline ends. Germline CDR1 and CDR2: SGHRS and YFSETQ. The CDR3 bases are TGCGCCAGCAGCTTGGGGGACTTTCTAAGCTCCTACGAGCAGTACTTC. Translating it yields CASSLGDFLSSYEQYF.

This chain links TRBV6-6 with TRBJ2-5; 9 nucleotides align to TRBD1. The CDR3 runs 14 residues. Germline CDR1 reads MNHNY; CDR2 reads SVGAGI (reference sequence). V trimming: 0 bases; J trimming: 6 bases; junction bases outside the gene matches: 2. CDR3 nucleotides: TGTGCCAGCAGTTACTCCGACAGGGGGAAGACCCAGTACTTC. Translated, it gives CASSYSDRGKTQYF.

V gene TRBV11-3 combines with J gene TRBJ2-7; D is possibly TRBD1 (6 bases). Germline V gene sequence: CDR1 SGHNT, CDR2 YENEEA. V gave up 4 bases and J gave up 0 bases, with 10 bases separating them. This CDR3 has 14 amino acids. CDR3: CASSSRGGSYEQYF. The CDR3 coding sequence is TGTGCCAGCAGCTCCAGGGGTGGCTCCTACGAGCAGTACTTC.

V usage is TRBV6-6 and J usage is TRBJ1-4, with TRBD1 identical over 9 bases. The CDR3 is made up of 16 amino acids. CDR1 is MNHNY, CDR2 SVGAGI, per germline (reference sequence). With 6 bases clipped from V and 5 bases from J, the junction kept 10 bases outside the gene matches. CDR3 DNA sequence: TGTGCCAGCAGCATACCCCAGGGACAGGGAAATGAAAAACTGTTTTTT. Translating it yields CASSIPQGQGNEKLFF.

The CDR3 nucleotides read TGTGCCAGCAGCTTGCGAGGGGGATATGGCTACACCTTC. This gives the protein CASSLRGGYGYTF. The chain has TRBV5-5 and TRBJ1-2, with D perhaps matching TRBD1 (6 bases). This CDR3 is built from 13 residues. V dropped 1 base and J dropped 5 bases, with 9 bases sitting between them. CDR1 SGHKS and CDR2 YYEKEE come from the germline V gene (reference sequence). The whole variable domain, filled in from reference TRBV5-5 and TRBJ1-2, reads DAGVTQSPTHLIKTRGQQVTLRCSPISGHKSVSWYQQVLGQGPQFIFQYYEKEERGRGNFPDRFSARQFPNYSSELNVNALLLGDSALYLCASSLRGGYGYTFGSGTRLTVV.

The rearrangement uses TRBV19 and TRBJ2-3; 7 nucleotides match TRBD1. V trimming: 7 bases; J trimming: 2 bases; junction bases outside the gene matches: 9. Germline CDR1 and CDR2: LNHDA and SQIVND (reference sequence). This CDR3 spans 15 amino acids. This chain's CDR3 is CASTPGQPLTDTQYF. DNA of the CDR3: TGTGCCAGTACCCCGGGACAGCCCCTCACAGATACGCAGTATTTT. The full variable domain, its missing parts supplied by reference TRBV19 and TRBJ2-3, is DGGITQSPKYLFRKEGQNVTLSCEQNLNHDAMYWYRQDPGQGLRLIYYSQIVNDFQKGDIAEGYSVSREKKESFPLTVTSAQKNPTAFYLCASTPGQPLTDTQYFGPGTRLTVL.

The chain carries TRBV19 and TRBJ1-2; 9 bases match TRBD1. The CDR3 contains 17 residues. With 3 bases clipped from V and 3 bases from J, the junction kept 11 bases outside the gene matches. Germline V gene lookup returns CDR1 LNHDA and CDR2 SQIVND (reference sequence). The CDR3 region has the DNA TGTGCCAGTAGTATGGTCGGGACAGGGAGCCCTTACTATGGCTACACCTTC. Encoded protein: CASSMVGTGSPYYGYTF.

V usage is TRBV6-1 and J usage is TRBJ2-5; 7 bases agree with TRBD1. CDR3 length: 14 amino acids. Germline V gives CDR1 MNHNS, CDR2 SASEGT. The ends lost 8 bases at V and 4 bases at J; junction bases unmatched: 10. CDR3 nucleotides: TGTGCCAGCTCCGCCGACAGGGCGGGAGAGACCCAGTACTTC. Its translation: CASSADRAGETQYF.

The gene calls are TRBV5-4 and TRBJ1-4, with 7 bases matching TRBD1. Trimming removed 4 bases from V and 8 bases from J; junction bases left unmatched: 8. Germline CDR1 reads SGHNT; CDR2 reads YYREEE (reference sequence). The CDR3 is 14 amino acids. In DNA form, the CDR3 reads TGTGCCAGCAGCCCCGGACAGGACGGAGAAAAACTGTTTTTT. Amino acid sequence: CASSPGQDGEKLFF.

The chain combines TRBV6-5 with TRBJ1-2; possible D gene TRBD1, 5 bases. The CDR3 is made up of 12 amino acids. Trimming removed 6 bases from V and 5 bases from J, with 10 bases in between. CDR1 and CDR2 (germline): MNHEY, SVGAGI. The CDR3 loop is CASSNGAYGYTF. The CDR3 bases are TGTGCCAGCAGCAATGGGGCGTATGGCTACACCTTC.

The chain recombines TRBV18 with TRBJ2-7, with a tentative D call TRBD1 (5 bases). The CDR3 extends over 15 amino acids. The V end was cut by 1 base, the J end by 0 bases, with 10 bases between. From germline, CDR1 is KGHSH and CDR2 LQKENI. CDR3 in amino acids: CASSPQSQGSYEQYF. The CDR3 DNA reads TGTGCCAGCTCACCACAATCGCAGGGCTCCTACGAGCAGTACTTC.

The V gene is TRBV28, the J gene TRBJ2-7, with TRBD1 matching over 7 bases. This CDR3 contains 15 residues. Trimming removed 5 bases from V and 3 bases from J; junction bases left unmatched: 10. Germline values: CDR1 MDHEN, CDR2 SYDVKM. CDR3 protein: CASSPRRDRYYEQYF. Here the CDR3 DNA reads TGTGCCAGCAGTCCTCGTAGGGACAGATACTACGAGCAGTACTTC.

This clone was found once. This chain links TRBV5-4 with TRBJ1-3; 7 nucleotides align to TRBD1. Germline loops: CDR1 SGHNT, CDR2 YYREEE (reference sequence). The CDR3 is 18 residues long. V was clipped by 2 bases and J by 0 bases; unmatched bases: 11. The CDR3 DNA reads TGTGCCAGCAGCTTTAAATCGGGACAGTTCTTCTCTGGAAACACCATATATTTT. Translation gives CASSFKSGQFFSGNTIYF.

The chain couples TRBV28 to TRBJ2-5; 7 nucleotides align to TRBD1. The CDR3 runs 17 residues. The V segment lost 0 bases and the J segment 1 base; nucleotides outside the gene matches: 8. Per germline, CDR1 MDHEN and CDR2 SYDVKM. CDR3: CASSLWTMGQPQETQYF. The CDR3 DNA reads as TGTGCCAGCAGTTTATGGACGATGGGACAGCCCCAAGAGACCCAGTACTTC.

This chain joins TRBV6-1 and TRBJ1-1; the D gene is possibly TRBD1 (6 bases). The V and J ends lost 7 bases and 3 bases respectively, with 12 bases between them. Per germline, CDR1 MNHNS and CDR2 SASEGT. CDR3 length: 13 residues. CDR3 in amino acids: CASNYRVDTEAFF. Here the CDR3 DNA reads TGTGCCAGCAACTACAGGGTAGACACTGAAGCTTTCTTT.

Regarding this clone: One end of the junction is discordant with germline, which a read error may explain. The CDR3 region has the DNA TGTGCTAGCAGCTTATCCGCGGCCCAAGAGACCCAGTACTTC. Amino acid sequence: CASSLSAAQETQYF. The chain links TRBV7-7 to TRBJ2-5; no clear D gene. The germline gives CDR1 SSHAT, CDR2 FNYEAQ (reference sequence). The CDR3 has 14 amino acids.

V usage is TRBV5-1 and J usage is TRBJ2-5; TRBD1 might be the D (6 bases). The V and J ends lost 3 bases and 3 bases respectively, with 9 bases between them. The CDR3 is 13 amino acids. Germline V lookup: CDR1 SGHRS, CDR2 YFSETQ. DNA for the CDR3: TGCGCCAGCAGCTGGGGACAAAAAGAGACCCAGTACTTC. This codes for CASSWGQKETQYF. The full variable domain, rest sourced from reference TRBV5-1 and TRBJ2-5, is KAGVTQTPRYLIKTRGQQVTLSCSPISGHRSVSWYQQTPGQGLQFLFEYFSETQRNKGNFPGRFSGRQFSNSRSEMNVSTLELGDSALYLCASSWGQKETQYFGPGTRLLVL.

This clone was found once. The V and J genes are TRBV18 and TRBJ1-2; 7 bases are a match to TRBD1. This CDR3 is built from 19 residues. The V gene end was trimmed by 2 bases and the J gene end by 6 bases; junction bases not matched to a gene: 21. CDR1 and CDR2 (germline): KGHSH, LQKENI. The CDR3 is CASSPRISRTGVTIDGYTF. The CDR3 DNA reads as TGTGCCAGCTCACCAAGGATTTCGAGGACAGGAGTAACTATAGATGGCTACACCTTC.